This T cell receptor (beta chain) comes out of a study of identical twins. Study-level results: Modelling underestimated the level of out-of-frame TCR alpha sharing observed in monozygotic twins.

The germline V gene encodes CDR1 SGHAT and CDR2 FQNNGV. The J segment lost 2 bases and the V segment lost 1 base, leaving 11 bases of the junction unmatched. The CDR3 length is 19 residues. Each CDR3 protein is one row after TCRdb ran MiXCR on the 5' RACE reads. The table has around 370,000 distinct CDR3 sequences, approximately 8.8% seen once. About this clonotype: Its antigen is currently unknown.

This chain joins TRBV11-2 and TRBJ2-3, with 11 bases lining up with TRBD2. Material for sequencing was naive T cells sorted from blood. The source is a woman between 50 and 59 years old in good health. The CDR3 protein is CASSLVVSGRAGNTDTQYF. The DNA of the CDR3 is TGTGCCAGCAGCTTAGTAGTTAGCGGGAGGGCCGGGAACACAGATACGCAGTATTTT.